These T cell receptor beta chains were read from a single sample in a study of post-analysis software for immune sequencing data. Using its own MiXCR run on the PCR reads, TCRdb lists one record per CDR3 protein. The data hold about 810,000 distinct CDR3 sequences, with around 53% observed a single time. Sequencing was performed on blood. The receptors derive from a girl aged 5-17 years with multiple sclerosis. Each CDR3 is given with its conserved first and last residue. Fields, in order: V gene, clone size, D gene, J gene, CDR3 protein, CDR3 DNA. A D gene is named only where the DNA matches it firmly. The size field is filled for only some rows; it gives once, few, many or a size class.

TRBV12-3/TRBV12-4	few	.	TRBJ2-4	CASSINAGLAKNIQYF	TGTGCCAGCAGCATCAATGCGGGACTAGCCAAAAACATTCAGTACTTC
TRBV14	.	.	TRBJ2-7	CASSQGVGWSYEQYF	TGTGCCAGCAGCCAAGGGGTAGGCTGGAGCTACGAGCAGTACTTC
TRBV3-1	few	.	TRBJ2-5	CASSQQGRETQYF	TGTGCCAGCAGCCAGCAGGGCAGAGAGACCCAGTACTTC
TRBV29-1	.	.	TRBJ2-7	CSVAPRGPYEQYF	TGCAGCGTTGCGCCCCGGGGACCCTACGAGCAGTACTTC
TRBV3-1	few	.	TRBJ2-5	CASSPTAQETQYF	TGTGCCAGCAGTCCGACAGCCCAAGAGACCCAGTACTTC
TRBV14	.	.	TRBJ1-5	CASSRRIGGRNQPQHF	TGTGCCAGCAGCCGGAGAATAGGAGGGCGCAATCAGCCCCAGCATTTT
TRBV20-1	.	.	TRBJ2-5	CSAWNERGRETQYF	TGCAGTGCCTGGAATGAGAGGGGGAGGGAGACCCAGTACTTC
TRBV5-1	.	.	TRBJ2-7	CASSSTQGPPYEQYF	TGCGCCAGCAGCTCGACACAGGGCCCACCCTACGAGCAGTACTTC
TRBV5-6	.	TRBD2	TRBJ2-1	CASNSQLAGGYNEQFF	TGTGCCAGCAACTCACAACTAGCGGGAGGGTACAATGAGCAGTTCTTC
TRBV2	.	TRBD1	TRBJ2-5	CASRRTGRQETQYF	TGTGCCAGCAGACGGACAGGACGTCAAGAGACCCAGTACTTC
TRBV7-2	few	TRBD2	TRBJ2-7	CASSQSGLAGNYEQYF	TGTGCCAGCAGCCAATCGGGACTAGCGGGTAACTACGAGCAGTACTTC
TRBV4-1	few	.	TRBJ2-1	CASSQPGSAGNEQFF	TGCGCCAGCAGCCAGCCCGGGTCCGCGGGTAATGAGCAGTTCTTC
TRBV20-1	.	TRBD1	TRBJ1-5	CSATGTANQPQHF	TGCAGTGCTACAGGGACAGCTAATCAGCCCCAGCATTTT
TRBV9	.	.	TRBJ2-1	CASSKWPSADNEQFF	TGTGCCAGCAGCAAATGGCCTAGCGCCGACAATGAGCAGTTCTTC
TRBV7-9	.	.	TRBJ1-1	CASSATVNTEAFF	TGTGCCAGCAGCGCGACAGTAAACACTGAAGCTTTCTTT
TRBV6-6	.	.	TRBJ2-3	CASSFKIGVPGTDTQYF	TGTGCCAGCAGTTTTAAGATAGGGGTCCCCGGCACAGATACGCAGTATTTT
TRBV29-1	.	TRBD2	TRBJ2-7	CSVESGGGSSYEQYF	TGCAGCGTTGAGAGTGGGGGGGGGAGCTCCTACGAGCAGTACTTC
TRBV20-1	.	.	TRBJ2-3	CSARVVGPADTQYF	TGCAGTGCTAGAGTGGTGGGACCCGCGGATACGCAGTATTTT
TRBV5-1	.	TRBD2	TRBJ2-3	CASSPGLAGVGTDTQYF	TGCGCCAGCAGCCCGGGACTAGCGGGAGTGGGCACAGATACGCAGTATTTT
TRBV29-1	.	TRBD2	TRBJ2-1	CSVRRDYPYNEQFF	TGCAGCGTTCGTCGGGACTACCCTTACAATGAGCAGTTCTTC
TRBV2	.	.	TRBJ1-2	CASSENRSNGYTF	TGTGCCAGCAGTGAGAACAGAAGTAATGGCTACACCTTC
TRBV5-1	.	TRBD1	TRBJ2-5	CASSLKGAKETQYF	TGCGCCAGCAGCTTGAAGGGGGCGAAGGAGACCCAGTACTTC
TRBV20-1	few	TRBD2	TRBJ2-7	CSASTSGTISYEQYF	TGCAGTGCTTCGACTAGCGGGACAATCTCCTACGAGCAGTACTTC
TRBV5-1	few	.	TRBJ2-5	CASSLGGTEETQYF	TGCGCCAGCAGCTTGGGCGGAACCGAAGAGACCCAGTACTTC
TRBV5-1	.	.	TRBJ1-1	CASSLGGWEQYEAFF	TGCGCCAGCAGCTTGGGGGGCTGGGAACAGTATGAAGCTTTCTTT
TRBV3-1	.	TRBD1	TRBJ1-1	CASSPRGRMNTEAFF	TGTGCCAGCAGCCCCAGGGGGAGAATGAACACTGAAGCTTTCTTT
TRBV11-2	.	.	TRBJ2-7	CASSLVSGQGRAYEQYF	TGTGCCAGCAGCTTAGTGAGTGGGCAGGGAAGAGCCTACGAGCAGTACTTC
TRBV5-1	.	TRBD2	TRBJ2-1	CASSSQGPAGGRNEQFF	TGCGCCAGCAGCAGCCAGGGACCAGCGGGAGGTAGGAATGAGCAGTTCTTC
TRBV10-3	few	.	TRBJ1-2	CAISAAYGYTF	TGTGCCATCAGTGCAGCTTATGGCTACACCTTC
TRBV5-1	few	.	TRBJ2-7	CASSFRARSYEQYF	TGCGCCAGCAGCTTTAGAGCCAGATCCTACGAGCAGTACTTC
TRBV21-1	.	.	TRBJ2-7	CASSKIRDRSYEQYF	TGTGCCAGCAGCAAAATTAGGGACAGATCCTACGAGCAGTACTTC
TRBV10-2	.	.	TRBJ1-1	CASTRGSEARGHTEAFF	TGCGCCAGCACCCGAGGGAGTGAGGCCAGGGGCCACACTGAAGCTTTCTTT
TRBV2	.	.	TRBJ1-2	CASSEGTHYGYTF	TGTGCCAGCAGTGAAGGGACCCACTATGGCTACACCTTC
TRBV7-9	once	.	TRBJ2-5	CASSLDVNQETQYF	TGTGCCAGCAGCTTAGATGTCAACCAAGAGACCCAGTACTTC
TRBV20-1	.	TRBD2	TRBJ2-3	CSATAGVTDTQYF	TGCAGTGCTACAGCGGGGGTCACAGATACGCAGTATTTT
TRBV20-1	.	TRBD2	TRBJ2-7	CSARDLAGDHLYEQYF	TGCAGTGCTAGAGATCTTGCGGGGGATCACCTATACGAGCAGTACTTC
TRBV20-1	few	TRBD2	TRBJ2-7	CSARESSGFYEQYF	TGCAGTGCTAGAGAGTCTAGCGGATTCTACGAGCAGTACTTC
TRBV7-9	.	.	TRBJ2-5	CASRLDGLGDRDIVSQYF	TGTGCCAGCAGACTGGACGGACTAGGCGACCGGGACATCGTGTCCCAGTACTTC
TRBV2	.	.	TRBJ2-1	CASSEDGSSYNEQFF	TGTGCCAGCAGTGAAGACGGATCCTCCTACAATGAGCAGTTCTTC
TRBV6-2/TRBV6-3	few	.	TRBJ2-2	CASSFRENTGELFF	TGTGCCAGCAGTTTTAGAGAAAACACCGGGGAGCTGTTTTTT
TRBV29-1	.	.	TRBJ1-5	CSVELIGGNQPQHF	TGCAGCGTTGAATTGATAGGGGGGAATCAGCCCCAGCATTTT
TRBV7-9	few	TRBD2	TRBJ2-7	CASSLEGTRSYEQYF	TGTGCCAGCAGCTTAGAGGGGACTAGGTCCTACGAGCAGTACTTC
TRBV5-1	few	.	TRBJ1-5	CASSLEPQSYSNQPQHF	TGCGCCAGCAGCTTGGAGCCACAAAGCTATAGCAATCAGCCCCAGCATTTT
TRBV25-1	once	.	TRBJ2-5	CASGRRDSHFEETQYF	TGTGCCAGCGGAAGGAGGGACAGCCACTTCGAGGAGACCCAGTACTTC
TRBV9	few	TRBD2	TRBJ2-7	CASSATGLAGGYEQYF	TGTGCCAGCAGCGCCACCGGACTAGCGGGAGGCTACGAGCAGTACTTC
TRBV12-3/TRBV12-4	.	.	TRBJ1-2	CASSSGPNYGYTF	TGTGCCAGCAGTTCGGGACCGAACTATGGCTACACCTTC